The source of this T cell receptor (beta chain) is a study of tumor-infiltrating lymphocytes in localized non-small cell lung cancer. V lost 2 bases and J lost 4, with 19 bases in between. CDR1 SGDLS and CDR2 YYNGEE come from the germline V gene. The CDR3 runs 16 residues. Profiled with immunoSEQ multiplex PCR; TCRdb holds only in-frame clones, not every one. The table lists fewer than 15,000 clones, roughly four fifths of them singletons. The rearrangement uses TRBV9 and TRBJ2-7; no clear D. Sequencing was done on a sample of uninvolved lung tissue not adjacent to the tumor. The clonotype comes from a human donor with non-small cell lung cancer. The CDR3 sequence: CASSVGVTELPYEQYF. The CDR3 bases are TGTGCCAGCAGCGTTGGGGTGACCGAGCTCCCTTACGAGCAGTACTTC.